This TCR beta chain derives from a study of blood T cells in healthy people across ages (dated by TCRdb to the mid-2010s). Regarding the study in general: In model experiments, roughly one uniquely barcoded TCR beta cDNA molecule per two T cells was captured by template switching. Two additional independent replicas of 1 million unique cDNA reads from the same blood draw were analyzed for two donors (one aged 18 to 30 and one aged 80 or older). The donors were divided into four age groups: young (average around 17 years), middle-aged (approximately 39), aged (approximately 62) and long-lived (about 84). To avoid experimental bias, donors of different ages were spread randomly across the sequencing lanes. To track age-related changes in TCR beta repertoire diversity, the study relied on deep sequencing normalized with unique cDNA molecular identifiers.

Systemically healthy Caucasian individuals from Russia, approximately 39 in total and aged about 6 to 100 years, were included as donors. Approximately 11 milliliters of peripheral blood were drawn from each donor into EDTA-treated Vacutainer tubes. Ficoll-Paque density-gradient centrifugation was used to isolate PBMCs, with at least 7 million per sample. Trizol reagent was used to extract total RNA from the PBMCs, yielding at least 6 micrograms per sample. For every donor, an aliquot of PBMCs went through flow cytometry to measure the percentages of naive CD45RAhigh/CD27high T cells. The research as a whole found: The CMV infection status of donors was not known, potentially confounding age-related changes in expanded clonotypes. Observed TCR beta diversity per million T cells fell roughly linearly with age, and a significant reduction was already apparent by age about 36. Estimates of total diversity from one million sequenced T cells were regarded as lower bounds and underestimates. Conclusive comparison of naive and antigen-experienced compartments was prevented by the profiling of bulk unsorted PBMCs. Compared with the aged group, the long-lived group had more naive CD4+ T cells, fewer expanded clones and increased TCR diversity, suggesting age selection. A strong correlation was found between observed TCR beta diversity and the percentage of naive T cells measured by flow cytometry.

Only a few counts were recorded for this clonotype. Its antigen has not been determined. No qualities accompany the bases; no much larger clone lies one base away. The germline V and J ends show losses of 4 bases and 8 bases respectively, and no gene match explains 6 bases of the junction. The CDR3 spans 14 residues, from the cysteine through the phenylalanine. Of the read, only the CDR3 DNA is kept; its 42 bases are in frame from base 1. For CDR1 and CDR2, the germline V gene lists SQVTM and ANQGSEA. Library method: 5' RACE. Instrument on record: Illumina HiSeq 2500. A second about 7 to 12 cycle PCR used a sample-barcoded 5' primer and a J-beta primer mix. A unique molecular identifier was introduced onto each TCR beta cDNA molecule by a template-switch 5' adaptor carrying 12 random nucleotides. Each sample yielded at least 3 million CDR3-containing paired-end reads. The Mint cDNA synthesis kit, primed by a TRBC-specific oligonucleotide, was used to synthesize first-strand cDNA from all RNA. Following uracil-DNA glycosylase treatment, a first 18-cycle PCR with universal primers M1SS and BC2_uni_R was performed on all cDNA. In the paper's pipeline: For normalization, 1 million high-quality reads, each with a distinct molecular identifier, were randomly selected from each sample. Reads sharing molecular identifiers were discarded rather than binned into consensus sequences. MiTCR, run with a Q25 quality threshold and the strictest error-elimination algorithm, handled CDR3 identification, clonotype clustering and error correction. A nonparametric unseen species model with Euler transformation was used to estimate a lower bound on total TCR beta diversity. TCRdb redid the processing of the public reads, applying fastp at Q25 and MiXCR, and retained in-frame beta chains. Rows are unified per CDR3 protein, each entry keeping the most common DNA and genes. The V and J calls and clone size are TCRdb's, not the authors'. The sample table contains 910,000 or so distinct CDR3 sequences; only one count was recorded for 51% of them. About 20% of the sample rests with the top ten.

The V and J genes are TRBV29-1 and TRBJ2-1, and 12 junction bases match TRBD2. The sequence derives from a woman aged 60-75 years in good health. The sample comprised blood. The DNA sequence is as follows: TGCAGCGTTGGGCTAGCGGGAGGGATGGATGAGCAGTTCTTC. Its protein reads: CSVGLAGGMDEQFF.